The sequence of this TCR beta chain was determined in a study of T cells after yellow fever vaccination (dated 2019 in TCRdb). Background on the whole study: The SMART-Seq v4 Ultra Low Input RNA kit was used to prepare libraries from fractions with low cell numbers. Two healthy male donors, one aged 18 to 30 and one aged 30 to 40 years, made up the cohort. Blood was collected at multiple timepoints before and after primary and secondary immunization, and bulk PBMC replicates and cell subsets were isolated. To follow T-cell clones before and after both primary and booster YFV17D yellow fever vaccination, bulk TCR alpha and beta repertoires underwent longitudinal sequencing.

The CDR3 spans 17 residues, from the cysteine through the phenylalanine. Of all the DNA, just the CDR3 is kept, 51 bases in frame from base 1. The germline V gene supplies CDR1 MGHRA and CDR2 YSYEKL. V is clipped by 0 bases and J by 2 bases, and the sequence between their germline boundaries is 15 bases long. TCRdb lists the instrument as Illumina NovaSeq 6000. TCR cDNA was made using 5'RACE template switching, a step that added a universal primer site and unique molecular identifiers. Priming of cDNA synthesis was performed from both the TCR alpha and TCR beta constant segments. Library amplification involved two PCR steps, and the second step added sample barcodes and sequencing adapters. Sequencing of the libraries was done on either Illumina HiSeq 2500 (2x100 bp) or NovaSeq (2x150 bp). In the source study's methods: Demultiplexing of reads and collapsing into UMI consensus sequences were performed with MIGEC, and V(D)J alignment was carried out with MiXCR. Vaccine-responding clonotypes were defined with edgeR using replicate PBMC samples, requiring FDR below 0.01 and a log2 fold change above 5 up to day 15. CD4 or CD8 identity was assigned to each bulk clonotype according to whether the clonotype was present at higher abundance in the sequenced CD4 repertoire or the sequenced CD8 repertoire. Using fastp at Q25 and MiXCR, TCRdb reprocessed the public reads and kept productive beta chains. Entries are consolidated by CDR3 protein sequence, retaining the most common genes and DNA. The V and J calls shown here were made by TCRdb, not taken from the authors' results. The table for this sample lists hundreds of thousands of distinct CDR3 sequences; around 4% of them were counted only once. Less than 25% of the sample goes to the ten largest clones.

Ten or more counts support this clonotype. Its recognized antigen is unknown. One base away there is no much larger clone; base qualities are not given. Taken with the paper, the label for treatment or condition translates to: live attenuated yellow fever vaccine strain. At each blood-draw timepoint, two biological replicates of bulk PBMCs were collected. PBMCs were isolated from peripheral blood using a standard Ficoll-Paque protocol. RNA was extracted with TriZol from bulk PBMCs, CD4 and CD8 fractions, and dextramer-positive and dextramer-negative fractions. On the study overall, not on this receptor specifically: Computational filtering was needed because FACS-sorted repertoires could contain abundant contaminating clonotypes from the bulk population. A small fraction of clonotypes appeared in both the CD4 and CD8 compartments, likely as a result of convergent recombination. Because the study included only two donors, the extent to which the findings can be generalized is limited. Most clones expanded after primary vaccination (about 95% of CD4 and about 85% of CD8) were re-detected after the booster, suggesting that broad memory maintenance occurred. The secondary T-cell response was found to be weaker but faster than the primary response, with a peak reached on day 5 rather than on day 15.

The chain uses TRBV4-1 and TRBJ2-3; no D segment can be confidently identified. Sequenced material: PBMCs, taken on the day of the yellow fever booster vaccination. The source of this sequence is a man between 18 and 29 years old who received the YFV17D yellow fever vaccine. The CDR3 protein: CASSQEASRPFTDTQYF. In nucleotide form, the sequence is TGCGCCAGCAGCCAAGAGGCGTCCAGGCCTTTCACAGATACGCAGTATTTT.